Reported below is one T cell receptor (beta chain). The source of the sample is a study of CD8+ T cells in alopecia areata. Study background: Oral tofacitinib, 5 to 10 mg twice daily, was given in an open-label trial. Treatment with tofacitinib (6 to 18 months) was followed by 6 months off drug. Severity of treated patients was scored by affected scalp percentage.

The CDR3 sequence is 12 residues long. V lost 7 bases to trimming and J lost 3 bases, with 10 bases between them. Germline values: CDR1 SNHLY, CDR2 FYNNEI. The authors extracted RNA and reverse transcribed it into cDNA as the sequencing template. Only in-frame clones appear in the TCRdb table, and some are missing; sequencing was by immunoSEQ multiplex PCR. The sample holds 150,000 to 250,000 clones, roughly 64% seen once. This sample's treatment: oral pan-JAK inhibitor, 5-10 mg twice daily. Patients with alopecia areata provided lesional scalp punch biopsies as well as peripheral blood. The chain links TRBV2 to TRBJ2-7; the D gene is possibly TRBD1 (5 bases). The origin of this receptor is a human donor with alopecia areata. Sequenced material: CD4+ T cells sorted from blood, taken at week 24, from a patient treated with tofacitinib. In DNA form, the CDR3 reads TGTGCCAGCACTCCAGGGTTCTACGAGCAGTACTTC. Protein: CASTPGFYEQYF.